Presented here are 10 T cell receptor beta chains from one specimen sequenced in a study of T cell clones after liver transplantation. TCRdb's table, derived via immunoSEQ multiplex PCR, lists solely in-frame clones and lacks some. Seen here are about 6,900 clones, 60% to 75% observed once, and the top ten hold roughly 26%. This material consisted of CD8+ T cells from blood, taken before liver transplant. These TCRs come from a human donor who received a liver transplant.

CDR3 sequence (DNA): TGTGCCAGCAGACATTACCCCACTTCTAGCACAGATACGCAGTATTTT. Protein sequence: CASRHYPTSSTDTQYF. J is TRBJ2-3 and V is TRBV27; D gene ambiguous. CDR1 MNHEY and CDR2 SMNVEV come from the germline V gene (reference sequence). This CDR3 is built from 16 residues. Between the trimmed V and J ends, which lost 6 bases and 0 bases, there was a span of 16 bases.

The V and J genes are TRBV6-5 and TRBJ2-1, with D uncertain. The CDR3 loop spans 13 amino acids. Trimming shortened V by 2 bases and J by 8 bases, and 10 bases separated the two germline ends. Germline V gene data show CDR1 as MNHEY and CDR2 as SVGAGI. CDR3 in amino acids: CASSYDKGYEQFF. The CDR3 region has the DNA TGTGCCAGCAGTTACGATAAAGGGTATGAGCAGTTCTTC.

The chain employs TRBV28 and TRBJ1-1; D is possibly TRBD1 (6 bases). In germline, CDR1 is MDHEN, CDR2 SYDVKM. There are 14 residues in the CDR3. Trimming took 6 bases from V and 3 from J, leaving 14 bases between them. This chain's CDR3 is CASSLFRTDTEAFF. In DNA, the CDR3 is TGTGCCAGCAGCCTCTTTAGGACAGACACTGAAGCTTTCTTT. Filled out from reference TRBV28 and TRBJ1-1, the complete variable domain reads DVKVTQSSRYLVKRTGEKVFLECVQDMDHENMFWYRQDPGLGLRLIYFSYDVKMKEKGDIPEGYSVSREKKERFSLILESASTNQTSMYLCASSLFRTDTEAFFGQGTRLTVV.

This clone was recorded once. The rearrangement joins TRBV2 to TRBJ2-1, with TRBD2 as a possible D gene (5 bases). Looked up from germline, CDR1 is SNHLY and CDR2 is FYNNEI. The CDR3 totals 13 residues. Deletions cut 8 bases from V and 5 bases from J, with 13 bases between. Here the CDR3 DNA reads TGTGCCAGCGGAAGGACTGGGGACAATGAGCAGTTCTTC. It codes for CASGRTGDNEQFF.

This clone has just a few counts. The chain has TRBV19 and TRBJ1-5, with D uncertain. V lost 7 bases, J lost 1 base, and 14 bases lay in between. CDR1 LNHDA and CDR2 SQIVND come from the germline V gene (reference sequence). The CDR3 sequence is 15 residues long. The CDR3 region has the DNA TGTGCCAGTAAACCCGGTGGGTTGAGCAATCAGCCCCAGCATTTT. This encodes CASKPGGLSNQPQHF.

The rearrangement links TRBV7-9 to TRBJ2-5; D may correspond to TRBD1 or TRBD2 (5 bases each). This CDR3 comprises 14 residues. Deletions cut 0 bases from V and 4 bases from J, with 9 bases between. CDR1 SEHNR and CDR2 FQNEAQ come from the germline V gene (reference sequence). CDR3 nucleotides: TGTGCCAGCAGCTTAGCGTCGGGGACAGAGACCCAGTACTTC. Its protein product is CASSLASGTETQYF.

The genes are TRBV13 and TRBJ2-1; D unresolved. Germline V gives CDR1 PRHDT, CDR2 FYEKMQ (reference sequence). The CDR3 has 15 amino acids. The germline V and J ends were trimmed by 2 bases and 5 bases, with 13 bases remaining between them. CDR3 residues: CASSLLMARNNEQFF. CDR3 DNA sequence: TGTGCCAGCAGCTTATTAATGGCCCGAAACAATGAGCAGTTCTTC.

This clone occurred a few times. This chain joins TRBV19 and TRBJ1-6; weak D call: TRBD1 (6 bases). The V gene's germline CDR1 is LNHDA and CDR2 SQIVND (reference sequence). The CDR3 runs 14 residues. Trimming shortened V by 3 bases and J by 9 bases, and 12 bases separated the two germline ends. Here the CDR3 reads CASSMNGDTSPLHF. The CDR3 DNA follows: TGTGCCAGTAGTATGAACGGGGACACTTCACCCCTCCACTTT.

Only a few counts were recorded for this clone. CDR3 in DNA: TGTGCCAGCAGCCCAGGCCCCGGGACAGGGAGCTACGAGCAGTACTTC. It yields the protein CASSPGPGTGSYEQYF. The chain has TRBV13 and TRBJ2-7; 9 positions match TRBD1. The V segment lost 5 bases and the J segment 3 bases; nucleotides outside the gene matches: 11. CDR3 length: 16 residues. Germline V gene lookup returns CDR1 PRHDT and CDR2 FYEKMQ (reference sequence).

This clone was seen just once. V gene TRBV6-6 combines with J gene TRBJ2-7; D possibly matches TRBD1 or TRBD2 (5 bases each). Germline assignment: CDR1 MNHNY and CDR2 SVGAGI (reference sequence). CDR3 length equals 14 residues. V was trimmed by 4 bases and J by 3 bases, leaving 13 bases between them. CDR3 sequence: CASSSGEGVYEQYF. The CDR3 coding sequence is TGTGCCAGCAGTTCCGGGGAAGGGGTCTACGAGCAGTACTTC.